The clone carrying this T cell receptor (beta chain) was recorded once. As yet, its antigen is unknown. CD8+ and CD4+ T cells from blood underwent TCR beta sequencing, which was carried out in a high-throughput format. This specimen comes from a study of CD8 T cells in Susac syndrome. Study in general: Among sequenced Susac syndrome patients, roughly six had active disease and roughly eight were in remission.

The CDR3 sequence is 15 residues long. Study-level points and caveats: As the study acknowledged, the number of individuals in its TCR sequencing and HLA analysis was relatively small.

After extraction with the RNeasy kit, about 0.5 to 1 ug of the RNA was reverse transcribed using random hexamers. An immunoSEQ multiplex PCR generated amplified TCR beta CDR3 products spanning 54 Vbeta and 13 Jbeta. TCRdb called the immunoSEQ multiplex PCR reads again in MiXCR, with one record for every CDR3 protein. Of some 150,000 distinct CDR3 sequences listed, about 95% are singletons. Sequenced input: CD4+ T cells from PBMCs. This chain uses TRBV1 with TRBJ2-2; the table calls TRBD1, which could not be checked here. TRBV1 is listed as a pseudogene. This receptor was identified in a human donor with Susac syndrome. CDR3 sequence (DNA): TGCACCAGCAGCCGGGTGGTCAGGGGGACCGGGGAGCTGTTTTTT. Amino acid sequence: CTSSRVVRGTGELFF.